A selection of T cell receptor beta chains follows, all from one sample in a study of T cell responses to AZD1222 COVID-19 vaccine. Clones were read by immunoSEQ multiplex PCR, and TCRdb kept only the in-frame ones, dropping some. Here the sample spans around 180,000 clones, around 87% being singletons. This material consisted of peripheral blood, taken on day 0 of AZD1222 vaccination. Every receptor here comes from an adult in good health. CDR3s include the opening cysteine and the closing phenylalanine or tryptophan. Each record gives: D gene, J gene, clone size, V gene, CDR3 protein, CDR3 DNA. The D gene is left open where the match is weak. The size field is filled for only some rows; it gives once, few, many or a size class.

>TRBD2|TRBJ2-7|-|TRBV7-2
CASSLASGGSYEQYF
TGTGCCAGCAGCTTAGCCAGCGGGGGCTCCTACGAGCAGTACTTC
>-|TRBJ1-5|-|TRBV30
CAWNRGNNQPQHF
TGTGCCTGGAACCGGGGAAACAATCAGCCCCAGCATTTT
>TRBD1|TRBJ1-2|-|TRBV5-1
CASNRGDAQANYGYTF
TGCGCCAGTAACAGGGGAGACGCTCAAGCTAACTATGGCTACACCTTC
>-|TRBJ2-1|-|TRBV5-4
CASSPQGGEQFF
TGTGCCAGCAGCCCCCAGGGCGGTGAGCAGTTCTTC
>-|TRBJ2-3|-|TRBV7-3
CASSLSGGPTDTQYF
TGTGCCAGCAGCTTAAGCGGGGGCCCCACAGATACGCAGTATTTT
>TRBD1|TRBJ1-2|-|TRBV6-5
CASSSGTDYGYTF
TGTGCCAGCAGTTCCGGGACAGACTATGGCTACACCTTC
>-|TRBJ2-5|-|TRBV4-2
CASSQDPRAAETQYF
TGTGCCAGCAGCCAAGATCCCAGGGCTGCAGAGACCCAGTACTTC
>TRBD1|TRBJ1-1|-|TRBV10-3
CAISAGGASEAFF
TGTGCCATCAGCGCAGGGGGCGCTTCTGAAGCTTTCTTT
>-|TRBJ1-2|-|TRBV19
CASRDSFNYGYTF
TGTGCCAGTAGAGACAGCTTTAACTATGGCTACACCTTC
>-|TRBJ2-4|-|TRBV2
CASTGQRGNIQYF
TGTGCCAGCACCGGGCAGAGAGGAAACATTCAGTACTTC
>TRBD1|TRBJ2-2|-|TRBV27
CASRTRGTANTGELFF
TGTGCCAGCAGGACTCGAGGGACAGCGAACACCGGGGAGCTGTTTTTT
>-|TRBJ2-7|-|TRBV4-3
CASSQGLEGTISYEQYF
TGCGCCAGCAGCCAAGGACTTGAGGGGACGATTTCCTACGAGCAGTACTTC
>TRBD2|TRBJ2-1|once|TRBV9
CASSVPGASGGSSYNEQFF
TGTGCCAGCAGCGTACCCGGCGCTAGCGGGGGGAGCTCCTACAATGAGCAGTTCTTC
>-|TRBJ1-1|-|TRBV10-1
CASKAGSGTEAFF
TGCGCCAGCAAGGCGGGAAGTGGCACTGAAGCTTTCTTT
>TRBD1|TRBJ1-2|-|TRBV18
CASSINYRDSRDPGYGYTF
TGTGCCAGCTCAATCAATTACCGGGACAGCAGGGATCCGGGCTATGGCTACACCTTC
>-|TRBJ2-7|-|TRBV6-2/TRBV6-3
CASSYGLSSYEQYF
TGTGCCAGCAGTTACGGACTGTCCTCCTACGAGCAGTACTTC
>-|TRBJ2-7|-|TRBV21-1
CASTKRRLQDHEQYF
TGTGCCAGCACCAAAAGGCGTCTACAGGACCACGAGCAGTACTTC
>TRBD1|TRBJ2-7|-|TRBV30
CAWVGQGGSYEQYF
TGTGCCTGGGTGGGACAGGGAGGTTCCTACGAGCAGTACTTC
>-|TRBJ2-3|-|TRBV27
CASSLSRVPSTDTQYF
TGTGCCAGCAGTTTATCCAGGGTACCTAGCACAGATACGCAGTATTTT
>TRBD1|TRBJ2-7|-|TRBV19
CASSRPGQGLYEQYF
TGTGCCAGTAGTAGGCCGGGACAGGGGTTGTACGAGCAGTACTTC
>TRBD1|TRBJ2-7|once|TRBV19
CASRDRASNYEQYF
TGTGCCAGTAGAGACAGGGCCTCAAATTACGAGCAGTACTTC
>TRBD1|TRBJ2-2|-|TRBV5-1
CASSSTGANTGELFF
TGCGCCAGCAGCTCGACAGGGGCGAACACCGGGGAGCTGTTTTTT
>-|TRBJ2-5|-|TRBV9
CASSPGASAETQYF
TGTGCCAGCAGCCCTGGGGCCTCAGCAGAGACCCAGTACTTC
>-|TRBJ2-1|-|TRBV28
CASSFRVFNEQFF
TGTGCCAGCAGTTTCAGGGTGTTCAATGAGCAGTTCTTC
>-|TRBJ2-5|-|TRBV28
CASSFGRGSQETQYF
TGTGCCAGCAGTTTCGGCCGGGGGTCCCAAGAGACCCAGTACTTC
>-|TRBJ1-1|-|TRBV4-1
CASSQIQGGDTEAFF
TGCGCCAGCAGCCAAATCCAGGGAGGGGACACTGAAGCTTTCTTT
>TRBD2|TRBJ2-5|-|TRBV11-3
CASSPESGLAGEETQYF
TGTGCCAGCAGCCCCGAATCGGGACTAGCGGGGGAAGAGACCCAGTACTTC
>TRBD1|TRBJ1-2|-|TRBV6-2/TRBV6-3
CASSYPGQDYGYTF
TGTGCCAGCAGTTACCCGGGACAGGACTATGGCTACACCTTC
>-|TRBJ2-1|few|TRBV27
CASTSDGYYNEQFF
TGTGCCAGCACCTCGGACGGATACTACAATGAGCAGTTCTTC
>-|TRBJ2-5|once|TRBV24-1
CATSDWGSNLQETQYF
TGTGCCACCAGTGATTGGGGCAGCAACTTACAAGAGACCCAGTACTTC
>-|TRBJ2-7|-|TRBV2
CAGTPNFYEQYF
TGTGCCGGGACTCCTAACTTCTACGAGCAGTACTTC
>-|TRBJ1-1|-|TRBV12-3/TRBV12-4
CASSLEENTEAFF
TGTGCCAGCAGTTTAGAAGAGAACACTGAAGCTTTCTTT
>TRBD2|TRBJ2-1|-|TRBV3-1/TRBV3-2
CASSQVVAGEDNEQFF
TGTGCCAGCAGCCAAGTGGTAGCGGGGGAAGACAATGAGCAGTTCTTC
>-|TRBJ2-3|-|TRBV18
CASSPPGGADTQYF
TGTGCCAGCTCACCCCCGGGCGGGGCAGATACGCAGTATTTT
>-|TRBJ2-2|-|TRBV30
CAWAASYTGELFF
TGTGCCTGGGCCGCCTCGTACACCGGGGAGCTGTTTTTT